A selection of T cell receptor beta chains follows, all from one sample in a study of T cells in Graves' hyperthyroidism and ophthalmopathy. TCRdb reprocessed the multiplex PCR reads with MiXCR, giving one entry per CDR3 protein. The table has around 390,000 distinct CDR3 sequences, about 14% seen once. Sequenced material: blood. The receptors derive from a young woman with Graves' ophthalmopathy. Both conserved end residues are part of each CDR3. Each record gives: CDR3 length, J gene, clone size, D gene, V gene, CDR3 protein, CDR3 DNA. A D gene is named only where the DNA matches it firmly. Size values are once, few and many counts, or a class for expanded clones, and some rows have none.

>15|TRBJ2-3|many|-|TRBV7-9
CASSLGKEPGGTQYF
TGTGCCAGCAGCTTAGGCAAGGAACCGGGTGGTACGCAGTATTTT
>15|TRBJ2-6|-|-|TRBV19
CASSIGISGANVLTF
TGTGCCAGTAGTATCGGGATCTCTGGGGCCAACGTCCTGACTTTC
>13|TRBJ1-2|many|TRBD1|TRBV29-1
CSVRGQDIYGYTF
TGCAGCGTTAGGGGACAGGACATCTATGGCTACACCTTC
>14|TRBJ1-1|many|-|TRBV6-5
CASSYGSAGTEAFF
TGTGCCAGCAGTTACGGGAGTGCAGGTACTGAAGCTTTCTTT
>16|TRBJ1-4|-|-|TRBV28
CASTIMGGGTNEKLFF
TGTGCCAGCACCATCATGGGGGGGGGCACTAATGAAAAACTGTTTTTT
>12|TRBJ1-2|few|-|TRBV20-1
CSTLDSVYGYTF
TGCAGTACCCTGGATAGTGTCTATGGCTACACCTTC
>15|TRBJ2-3|many|-|TRBV5-1
CASSLGGGRTDTQYF
TGCGCCAGCAGCTTGGGGGGCGGCCGCACAGATACGCAGTATTTT
>12|TRBJ2-1|many|-|TRBV5-4
CASSSDGNEQFF
TGTGCCAGCAGCTCAGACGGAAATGAGCAGTTCTTC
>14|TRBJ1-5|many|-|TRBV12-3/TRBV12-4
CASSPGSFPQPQHF
TGTGCCAGCAGTCCCGGGAGCTTCCCACAGCCCCAGCATTTT
>15|TRBJ2-6|many|-|TRBV6-2/TRBV6-3
CASSFSDSGANVLTF
TGTGCCAGCAGTTTCTCGGACTCTGGGGCCAACGTCCTGACTTTC
>17|TRBJ1-2|few|TRBD1|TRBV20-1
CSARDLRGDSRAYGYTF
TGCAGTGCTAGAGATTTAAGGGGGGACAGCCGTGCCTATGGCTACACCTTC
>15|TRBJ2-1|-|TRBD1|TRBV12-3/TRBV12-4
CASSPRQGARNEQFF
TGTGCCAGCAGCCCTAGACAGGGGGCGCGGAATGAGCAGTTCTTC
>14|TRBJ2-1|few|-|TRBV30
CAWKTRQDYNEQFF
TGTGCCTGGAAGACGAGACAGGACTACAATGAGCAGTTCTTC
>14|TRBJ2-5|-|-|TRBV24-1
CATSDSGVQETQYF
TGTGCCACCAGTGATTCGGGGGTCCAAGAGACCCAGTACTTC
>14|TRBJ1-2|many|-|TRBV3-1
CASSRALTTIGYTF
TGTGCCAGCAGCCGCGCTCTAACTACTATTGGCTACACCTTC
>14|TRBJ2-3|many|-|TRBV3-1
CASSQEGRAGTQYF
TGTGCCAGCAGCCAAGAGGGCAGGGCAGGTACGCAGTATTTT